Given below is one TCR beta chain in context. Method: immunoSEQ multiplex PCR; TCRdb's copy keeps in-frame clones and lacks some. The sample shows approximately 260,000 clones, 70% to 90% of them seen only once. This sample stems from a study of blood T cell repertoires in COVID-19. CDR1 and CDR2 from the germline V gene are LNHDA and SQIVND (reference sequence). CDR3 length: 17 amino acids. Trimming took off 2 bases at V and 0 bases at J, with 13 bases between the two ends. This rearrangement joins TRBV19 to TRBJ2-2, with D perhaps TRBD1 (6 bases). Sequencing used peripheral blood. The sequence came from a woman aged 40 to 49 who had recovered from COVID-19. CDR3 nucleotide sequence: TGTGCCAGTAGTATACTGACCACAGGGACGAACACCGGGGAGCTGTTTTTT. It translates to CASSILTTGTNTGELFF. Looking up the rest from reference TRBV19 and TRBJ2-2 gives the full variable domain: DGGITQSPKYLFRKEGQNVTLSCEQNLNHDAMYWYRQDPGQGLRLIYYSQIVNDFQKGDIAEGYSVSREKKESFPLTVTSAQKNPTAFYLCASSILTTGTNTGELFFGEGSRLTVL.